The source of this T cell receptor (beta chain) is a study of blood T cell repertoires in COVID-19. Study summary: Samples of COVID-19 (acute and convalescent) were obtained from the United States, Italy and Spain. PBMCs, B-cell-depleted T cells, or T cells provided the cDNA or gDNA that made up the material.

In the authors' methods: Amplification from reference gene primers served as the basis for estimated nucleated cell counts. Method: immunoSEQ multiplex PCR; TCRdb's copy keeps in-frame clones and lacks some. The V and J calls and clone size were taken over from that table, and D and trimming were inferred from the DNA. The table lists over 150,000 clones, approximately 86% of them singletons, with about 2.6% in the top ten. V shed 0 bases and J 6 bases; nucleotides not matched to a gene: 5. Germline CDR1 is SGHTA and CDR2 is FQGNSA. This CDR3 contains 15 residues. Specimen: peripheral blood. This clonotype was sampled from a woman aged 80 or over with COVID-19, enrolled during active disease. The chain has TRBV7-2 and TRBJ1-5; 7 bases are a match to TRBD1. The CDR3 loop reads CASSLAKGAGQPQHF. CDR3 coding DNA: TGTGCCAGCAGCTTAGCGAAGGGGGCAGGTCAGCCCCAGCATTTT.